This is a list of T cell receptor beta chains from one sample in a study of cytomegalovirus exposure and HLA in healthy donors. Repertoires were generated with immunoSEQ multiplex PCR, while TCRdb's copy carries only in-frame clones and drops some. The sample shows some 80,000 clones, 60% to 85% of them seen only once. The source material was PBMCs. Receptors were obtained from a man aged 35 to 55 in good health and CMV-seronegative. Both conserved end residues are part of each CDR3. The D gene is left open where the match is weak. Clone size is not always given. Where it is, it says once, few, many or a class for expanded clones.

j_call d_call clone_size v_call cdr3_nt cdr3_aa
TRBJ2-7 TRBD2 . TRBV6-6 TGTGCCAGCAGTCCGGGGACTAGCGGAACCTACGAGCAGTACTTC CASSPGTSGTYEQYF
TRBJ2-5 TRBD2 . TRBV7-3 TGTGCCAGCAGCCCAGCGGGGGGAGGAGAAGAGACCCAGTACTTC CASSPAGGGEETQYF
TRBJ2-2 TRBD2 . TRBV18 TGTGCCAGCTCACCGGGACTAGCGGGAGTTACCGGGGAGCTGTTTTTT CASSPGLAGVTGELFF
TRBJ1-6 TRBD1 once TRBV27 TGTGCCAGCAGTCTAATTCCTTTGGGACAGGGGAATTCACCCCTCCACTTT CASSLIPLGQGNSPLHF
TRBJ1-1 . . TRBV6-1 TGTGCCAGCCGGACTGAGAACACTGAAGCTTTCTTT CASRTENTEAFF
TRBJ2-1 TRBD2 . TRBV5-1 TGCGCCAGCAGCTTGGGGGCTAGCGGGAGGCCCCGGGAGTTCTTC CASSLGASGRPREFF
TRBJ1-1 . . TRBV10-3 TGTGCCATCAGTGAGGACAACAGGCCCTGGTATGGGACTGAAGCTTTCTTT CAISEDNRPWYGTEAFF
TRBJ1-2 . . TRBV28 TGTGCCAGCAGTTATGGACACCTCTATGGCTACACCTTC CASSYGHLYGYTF
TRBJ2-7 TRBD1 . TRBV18 TGTGCCAGCTCACCAGCGACAGGGACATCCTACGAGCAGTACTTC CASSPATGTSYEQYF
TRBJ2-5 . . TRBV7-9 TGTTCCAGCAGCCCCGCTCTGAGTTGGGAGACCCAGTACTTC CSSSPALSWETQYF
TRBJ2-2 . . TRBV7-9 TGTGCCAGCAGCTTTTCAGGGGCCGGCGGGGAGCTGTTTTTT CASSFSGAGGELFF
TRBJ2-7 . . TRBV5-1 TGCGCCAGCAGCTTCCAGACAGAATACGAGCAGTACTTC CASSFQTEYEQYF
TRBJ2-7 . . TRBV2 TGTGCCAGCACCCCTGACAGCTACGAGCAGTACTTC CASTPDSYEQYF
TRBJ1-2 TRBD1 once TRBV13 TGTGCCAGCAGTCGGACAGGGGCGTCCCTCTATGGCTACACCTTC CASSRTGASLYGYTF
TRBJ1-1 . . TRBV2 TGTGCCAGCAGTGCATTCAGGGCCACTGAAGCTTTCTTT CASSAFRATEAFF
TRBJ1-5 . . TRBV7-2 TGTGCCAGCAGCCTTTTGACAGATCAGCCCCAGCATTTT CASSLLTDQPQHF
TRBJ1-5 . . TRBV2 TGTGCCAGCAGTCAACAGGTTAGCAATCAGCCCCAGCATTTT CASSQQVSNQPQHF
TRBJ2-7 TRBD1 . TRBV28 TGTGCCAGCAGTTTTCCAGACAGGGCCTACGAGCAGTACTTC CASSFPDRAYEQYF
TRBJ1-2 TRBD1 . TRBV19 TGTGCCAGTAGTACCGGGACAGGGTATGGCTACACCTTC CASSTGTGYGYTF
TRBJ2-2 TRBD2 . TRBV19 TGTGCCAGTACCGGCCTAGCGGGAGCGACCGGGGAGCTGTTTTTT CASTGLAGATGELFF
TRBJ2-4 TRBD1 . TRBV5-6 TGTGCCAGCAGCAAAACAGGGGGCGAAGGAAACATTCAGTACTTC CASSKTGGEGNIQYF
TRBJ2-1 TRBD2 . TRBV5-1 TGCGCCAGCAGCTTGAGCGGGAGCGGAATCAATGAGCAGTTCTTC CASSLSGSGINEQFF
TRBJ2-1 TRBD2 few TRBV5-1 TGCGCCAGCAGCTTCTCAGGGACTAGCTACAATGAGCAGTTCTTC CASSFSGTSYNEQFF
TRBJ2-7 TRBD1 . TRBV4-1 TGCGCCAGCAGCCCCTTCCAGGGGGCGCTTTTCTCATACTACTTC CASSPFQGALFSYYF
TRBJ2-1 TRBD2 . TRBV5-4 TGTGCCAGCAGCTCCCAGCGGGGAGGGAATGAGCAGTTCTTC CASSSQRGGNEQFF
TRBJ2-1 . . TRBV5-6 TGTGCCAGCAGCTTGGACATTAATGAGCAGTTCTTC CASSLDINEQFF
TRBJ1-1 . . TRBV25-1 TGTGCCAGCAGTTCCGGGACTAAGGCTTTCTTT CASSSGTKAFF
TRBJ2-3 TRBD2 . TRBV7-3 TGTGCCAGCAGCTTACTAGCGGGACGCACAGATACGCAGTATTTT CASSLLAGRTDTQYF
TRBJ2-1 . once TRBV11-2 TGTGCCAGCAGCCAAGCTAGAGAAAAGCAGTTCTTC CASSQAREKQFF
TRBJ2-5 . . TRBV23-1 TGCGCCAGCAGTCAATCGAGACGGGAGCTAGGAGAGACCCAGTACTTC CASSQSRRELGETQYF
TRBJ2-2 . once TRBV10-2 TGCGCCAGCAGTTGGGGGGATAACACCGGGGAGCTGTTTTTT CASSWGDNTGELFF
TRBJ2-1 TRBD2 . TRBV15 TGTGCCACCAGCAGAACTAGCGGGAGAGTGAATGAGCAGTTCTTC CATSRTSGRVNEQFF
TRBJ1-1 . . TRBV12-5 TGTGCTAGTGGTTTGGTAAGGCAGTCGGGGGTGAACACTGAAGCTTTCTTT CASGLVRQSGVNTEAFF
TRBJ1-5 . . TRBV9 TGTGCCAGCAGCGTGGAACCAGGGGAACATCAGCCCCAGCATTTT CASSVEPGEHQPQHF
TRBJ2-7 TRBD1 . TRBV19 TGTGCCAGTAGTATTCAGGGGGAAACCTACGAGCAGTACTTC CASSIQGETYEQYF
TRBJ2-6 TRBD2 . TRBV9 TGTGCCAGCAGCATTGGGACTAGCGGGAGAACTGGGGCCAACGTCCTGACTTTC CASSIGTSGRTGANVLTF
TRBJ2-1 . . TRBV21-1 TGTGCCAGCACCCCCCGCGAGGGTAGGAATGAGCAGTTCTTC CASTPREGRNEQFF
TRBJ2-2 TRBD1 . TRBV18 TGTGCCAGCTCACCCGGACAGGGCACCGGGGAGCTGTTTTTT CASSPGQGTGELFF
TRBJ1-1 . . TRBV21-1 TGTGCCAGCATCTCACAGGGGGCCCACACTGAAGCTTTCTTT CASISQGAHTEAFF
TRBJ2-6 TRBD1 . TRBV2 TGTGCCAGCAGTGGGACAGGGGGACAAGCCAACGTCCTGACTTTC CASSGTGGQANVLTF
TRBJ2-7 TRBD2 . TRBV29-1 TGCAGCGTTGAATGGGGGGGGGAGCCTTCCTACGAGCAGTACTTC CSVEWGGEPSYEQYF
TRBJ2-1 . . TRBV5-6 TGTGCCAGCAGCTTGGATTGGAGGCAGGAGTACAATGAGCAGTTCTTC CASSLDWRQEYNEQFF
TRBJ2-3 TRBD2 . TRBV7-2 TGTGCCAGCAGCCAGGGACTAGCCCGCACAGATACGCAGTATTTT CASSQGLARTDTQYF
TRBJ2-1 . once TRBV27 TGTGCCAGCAGAAGGCAGGGGAATGGAGATGAGCAGTTCTTC CASRRQGNGDEQFF
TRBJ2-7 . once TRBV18 TGTGCCAGCTCTACAGGGTACCACGAGCAGTACTTC CASSTGYHEQYF
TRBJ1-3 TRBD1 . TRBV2 TGTGCCAGCAGCTACAGGGGGCCAGGAAACACCATATATTTT CASSYRGPGNTIYF